These 26 T cell receptor beta chains originate from one sample sequenced in a study of radiotherapy plus CTLA-4 blockade in lung cancer. Sequencing was performed with immunoSEQ multiplex PCR; in TCRdb, only in-frame clones are kept and a portion is missing. The sample has some 60,000 clones, over 65% seen once. The starting material was peripheral blood, obtained from a patient treated with radiotherapy plus ipilimumab. These receptors all stem from a human donor with non-small cell lung cancer who had a partial response to radiotherapy plus ipilimumab.

In this sample, this clone turned up a few times. The chain has TRBV5-8 and TRBJ1-2, with 9 bases lining up with TRBD1. The CDR3 length is 15 residues. The germline gives CDR1 SGHTS, CDR2 YDEGEE. The V gene end was trimmed by 0 bases and the J gene end by 2 bases; junction bases not matched to a gene: 2. The CDR3 bases are TGTGCCAGCAGCTTGGAACAGGGGGCAAACTATGGCTACACCTTC. It encodes CASSLEQGANYGYTF.

The chain recombines TRBV19 with TRBJ1-2; no clear D gene. Trimming left V 3 bases short and J 4 bases short, with 9 bases between. The CDR3 covers 13 residues. Germline values: CDR1 LNHDA, CDR2 SQIVND (reference sequence). The chain's CDR3 is CASSIREGYGYTF. In DNA form, the CDR3 reads TGTGCCAGTAGTATCCGGGAGGGCTATGGCTACACCTTC.

The rearrangement links TRBV7-2 to TRBJ2-5; a possible D gene is TRBD2 (6 bases). Trimming removed 2 bases at V and 5 bases at J, with 9 bases between. The CDR3 loop spans 13 amino acids. Germline CDR1 reads SGHTA; CDR2 reads FQGNSA. In DNA form, the CDR3 reads TGTGCCAGCAGCTTAACCCGGGGGGAGACCCAGTACTTC. It translates to CASSLTRGETQYF.

A single count supports this clone. This chain links TRBV5-1 with TRBJ2-1, with 7 bases matching TRBD2. The CDR3 contains 16 residues. Looked up from germline, CDR1 is SGHRS and CDR2 is YFSETQ. The trim removed 2 bases at V and 0 bases at J, leaving 5 bases unmatched. The DNA of the CDR3 is TGCGCCAGCAGCTTCTCCCTAGCGGACTCCTACAATGAGCAGTTCTTC. It codes for CASSFSLADSYNEQFF.

CDR3 bases: TGTGCCAGCAGCTCAGGGGGTCTTCTCTTAGAAGAGCAGTACTTC. This sequence encodes CASSSGGLLLEEQYF. This chain links TRBV5-4 with TRBJ2-7; 7 bases fit TRBD1. The CDR3 runs to 15 residues. J was trimmed by 7 bases and V by 3 bases; bases with no gene match: 13. Germline V gene sequence: CDR1 SGHNT, CDR2 YYREEE (reference sequence).

This clone occurred many times. The chain uses TRBV6-5 and TRBJ1-4, with D maybe TRBD1 (5 bases). CDR1 and CDR2 (germline): MNHEY, SVGAGI. The CDR3 is 14 amino acids. V gave up 6 bases and J gave up 7 bases, with 15 bases separating them. CDR3 sequence (DNA): TGTGCCAGCAGGCCAACCGGGAGGGGTGAAAAACTGTTTTTT. This codes for CASRPTGRGEKLFF.

This sequence joins TRBV19 and TRBJ1-5; TRBD1 agrees at 8 bases. Germline V gene data show CDR1 as LNHDA and CDR2 as SQIVND (reference sequence). CDR3 length: 16 residues. The trim removed 3 bases at V and 6 bases at J, leaving 10 bases unmatched. The CDR3 coding sequence is TGTGCCAGTAGTATCACAGGGGGGTTAGGCGGTCAGCCCCAGCATTTT. Protein sequence: CASSITGGLGGQPQHF.

This rearrangement joins TRBV7-3 to TRBJ2-3, with D possibly TRBD2 on 6 matching bases. The V gene's germline CDR1 is SGHTA and CDR2 FQGTGA. Between the trimmed V and J ends, which lost 1 base and 4 bases, there was a span of 12 bases. This CDR3 comprises 15 residues. The CDR3 coding sequence is TGTGCCAGCAGCTTAAACGGGAGAGGGGCAGATACGCAGTATTTT. Protein sequence: CASSLNGRGADTQYF. The full variable domain, in which reference TRBV7-3 and TRBJ2-3 provide the parts outside the CDR3, is GAGVSQTPSNKVTEKGKYVELRCDPISGHTALYWYRQSLGQGPEFLIYFQGTGAADDSGLPNDRFFAVRPEGSVSTLKIQRTERGDSAVYLCASSLNGRGADTQYFGPGTRLTVL.

The chain links TRBV7-2 to TRBJ1-6; D possibly corresponds to TRBD1 (5 bases). The CDR3 is 15 amino acids. V was pared by 5 bases and J by 9 bases, with 17 bases between. Germline V CDR1 and CDR2: SGHTA, FQGNSA. CDR3 amino acids: CASSPGGTGGSPLHF. CDR3 DNA sequence: TGTGCCAGCAGCCCGGGGGGGACGGGGGGTTCACCCCTCCACTTT.

The V and J genes are TRBV5-6 and TRBJ2-2; D is perhaps TRBD2 (6 bases). Germline CDR1 is SGHDT and CDR2 is YYEEEE. The V end was cut by 6 bases, the J end by 3 bases, with 9 bases between. The CDR3 is 13 residues long. The CDR3 loop reads CASIWGDTGELFF. DNA for the CDR3: TGTGCCAGCATCTGGGGGGACACCGGGGAGCTGTTTTTT.

The chain employs TRBV6-5 and TRBJ2-7; the match to TRBD2 covers 8 bases. There are 16 residues in the CDR3. V gave up 0 bases and J gave up 4 bases; unmatched junction bases: 8. Germline CDR1 and CDR2: MNHEY and SVGAGI. The chain's CDR3 is CASSYSSYGGRYEQYF. The CDR3 DNA is TGTGCCAGCAGTTACTCGAGCTACGGCGGGAGGTACGAGCAGTACTTC.

In this sample, this clone turned up a few times. This chain connects TRBV7-2 to TRBJ2-7; possibly TRBD1 for D (5 bases). From germline, CDR1 is SGHTA and CDR2 FQGNSA. The CDR3 spans 14 residues. The germline V and J ends were trimmed by 1 base and 3 bases, with 10 bases remaining between them. The CDR3 loop reads CASSLVQDNYEQYF. CDR3 in DNA: TGTGCCAGCAGCTTAGTGCAGGACAACTACGAGCAGTACTTC.

This clone has just a few counts. The chain carries TRBV28 and TRBJ1-2, with TRBD1 matching 10 bases. CDR1 is MDHEN, CDR2 SYDVKM, per germline. J gave up 8 bases and V 1 base, and 4 bases lay outside the gene matches. CDR3 length: 14 residues. CDR3 amino acids: CASSLLGTGVGYTF. The CDR3, as DNA: TGTGCCAGCAGTTTATTGGGGACAGGGGTCGGCTACACCTTC.

Only one count was recorded for this clone. The gene calls are TRBV13 and TRBJ1-2; 8 positions match TRBD1. Losses at the gene ends were 3 bases for V and 8 bases for J; bases not matched to a gene: 8. This CDR3 has 14 residues. Per germline, CDR1 PRHDT and CDR2 FYEKMQ (reference sequence). In DNA form, the CDR3 reads TGTGCCAGCAGCTTCGGGACAGGCGGGGACGGCTACACCTTC. Translated, it gives CASSFGTGGDGYTF. Filled out from reference TRBV13 and TRBJ1-2, the complete variable domain reads AAGVIQSPRHLIKEKRETATLKCYPIPRHDTVYWYQQGPGQDPQFLISFYEKMQSDKGSIPDRFSAQQFSDYHSELNMSSLELGDSALYFCASSFGTGGDGYTFGSGTRLTVV.

The V gene is TRBV19, the J gene TRBJ2-1; 14 nucleotides align to TRBD2. The CDR3 extends over 16 amino acids. The ends lost 6 bases at V and 0 bases at J; junction bases unmatched: 1. CDR1 LNHDA and CDR2 SQIVND come from the germline V gene (reference sequence). CDR3 loop: CASRGLAGDSYNEQFF. The CDR3 DNA reads TGTGCCAGTAGGGGACTAGCGGGGGACTCCTACAATGAGCAGTTCTTC.

J is TRBJ1-1 and V is TRBV5-1; D gene unclear. CDR1 and CDR2 from the germline V gene are SGHRS and YFSETQ. The CDR3 runs 14 residues. V was pared by 4 bases and J by 3 bases, with 13 bases between. The CDR3 loop reads CASSVYPPDTEAFF. In DNA form, the CDR3 reads TGCGCCAGCAGCGTGTACCCACCGGACACTGAAGCTTTCTTT.

This clone has at least ten counts. V is TRBV25-1 and J is TRBJ1-2, with D maybe TRBD1 (5 bases). V lost 1 base and J lost 2, with 8 bases in between. This CDR3 is 14 amino acids long. The V gene's germline CDR1 is MGHDK and CDR2 SYGVNS. This CDR3 reads CASSEWGANYGYTF. Written as DNA, the CDR3 is TGTGCCAGCAGTGAATGGGGCGCAAACTATGGCTACACCTTC.

The V and J genes are TRBV4-3 and TRBJ2-5; 8 bases align to TRBD1. The J call is doubtful: the DNA matches TRBJ2-7 better. Germline CDR1 and CDR2: LGHNA and YSLEER. CDR3 size: 15 residues. CDR3: CASSQGGQGRYEQYF. The CDR3 DNA is TGCGCCAGCAGCCAAGGTGGACAGGGACGTTACGAGCAGTACTTC.

This chain uses TRBV7-6 with TRBJ1-2; TRBD1 matches at 9 bases. Germline loops: CDR1 SGHVS, CDR2 FNYEAQ. The CDR3 totals 15 residues. Germline trimming cut 1 base from V and 5 bases from J; bases unmatched to any gene: 5. CDR3 protein: CASSLGTGANYGYTF. DNA of the CDR3: TGTGCCAGCAGCTTAGGGACAGGGGCGAATTATGGCTACACCTTC.

This clone was observed a single time. Here the CDR3 reads CATSNRGRSGANVLTF. The CDR3 DNA reads as TGTGCCACCAGCAACAGGGGGCGATCTGGGGCCAACGTCCTGACTTTC. The chain couples TRBV15 to TRBJ2-6; TRBD1 agrees at 9 bases. The CDR3 length is 16 residues. Germline values: CDR1 LNHNV, CDR2 YYDKDF (reference sequence). The V segment lost 4 bases and the J segment 1 base; nucleotides outside the gene matches: 2.

The rearrangement joins TRBV7-9 to TRBJ2-6; tentative D call: TRBD1 (5 bases). Germline CDR1 is SEHNR and CDR2 is FQNEAQ (reference sequence). CDR3 length: 15 residues. The V gene lost 5 bases and the J gene lost 0 bases, with 8 bases spanning the gap. The CDR3 spells CASSTTVSGANVLTF. The CDR3 DNA follows: TGTGCCAGCAGCACGACAGTCTCTGGGGCCAACGTCCTGACTTTC.

The chain employs TRBV10-3 and TRBJ1-2; D not resolved. V was cut by 7 bases and J by 1 base, with 7 bases left in between. Per germline, CDR1 ENHRY and CDR2 SYGVKD. There are 12 residues in the CDR3. Written as DNA, the CDR3 is TGTGCCATCACGTCTAATAACTATGGCTACACCTTC. Amino acids: CAITSNNYGYTF.

In regard to this clone: The junction shows a germline mismatch at one end, possibly a read error. The same CDR3 also results from other DNA sequences found in this sample. The CDR3 DNA follows: TGTGCCAGTAGTATCGGTACCTCGACTTCTACTTTC. This gives the protein CASSIGTSTSTF. The chain joins TRBV19 to TRBJ1-2, with unresolved D. The CDR3 loop spans 12 amino acids. Germline V CDR1 and CDR2: LNHDA, SQIVND (reference sequence).

The chain combines TRBV5-1 with TRBJ2-7, with 9 bases that match TRBD1. With V trimmed by 3 bases and J by 0 bases, 10 bases remained unmatched. The CDR3 is 17 amino acids. Per germline, CDR1 SGHRS and CDR2 YFSETQ. Here the CDR3 reads CASSWGVGTGSSYEQYF. CDR3 in DNA: TGCGCCAGCAGCTGGGGCGTCGGGACAGGGAGCTCCTACGAGCAGTACTTC.

The rearrangement links TRBV19 to TRBJ1-1, with D possibly being TRBD1 (5 bases). The CDR3 is 12 amino acids. Trimming removed 10 bases from V and 2 bases from J, with 11 bases in between. The germline V gene has CDR1 LNHDA and CDR2 SQIVND (reference sequence). The CDR3 sequence is CATSTANTEAFF. Written as DNA, the CDR3 is TGTGCCACCTCGACAGCAAACACTGAAGCTTTCTTT.

This clone was seen ten or more times. The chain uses TRBV2 and TRBJ1-2, with 7 bases fitting TRBD1. V dropped 2 bases and J dropped 4; count of bases not matched to a gene: 7. CDR1 is SNHLY and CDR2 is FYNNEI in the germline V gene. This CDR3 contains 15 residues. This CDR3 reads CASSETPAGGYGYTF. CDR3 nucleotides: TGTGCCAGCAGTGAAACCCCGGCAGGGGGCTATGGCTACACCTTC.